Listed here are 18 T cell receptor beta chains from one sample, sequenced in a study of blood T cell repertoires in COVID-19. Profiling relied on immunoSEQ multiplex PCR, and the TCRdb table lists in-frame clones only, not all of them. The sample comprises hundreds of thousands of clones, 82% of which are singletons, and roughly 3.5% rests with the top ten. Sequenced input: PBMCs or T cells enriched from blood (not recorded which). These receptor sequences come from an older woman who had recovered from COVID-19.

The chain carries TRBV4-3 and TRBJ2-2, with 9 bases fitting TRBD2. CDR3 size: 17 residues. V lost 0 bases, J lost 1 base, and 3 bases stayed unmatched. Germline V gives CDR1 LGHNA, CDR2 YSLEER. The CDR3 reads CASSQDSAGGNTGELFF. CDR3 sequence (DNA): TGCGCCAGCAGCCAAGATTCAGCGGGGGGGAACACCGGGGAGCTGTTTTTT.

The genes are TRBV7-9 and TRBJ2-7; D gene uncertain. The CDR3 has 12 amino acids. Per germline, CDR1 SEHNR and CDR2 FQNEAQ (reference sequence). The V end was cut by 4 bases, the J end by 3 bases, with 7 bases between. The DNA of the CDR3 is TGTGCCAGCAGCTCCGCGGTCTACGAGCAGTACTTC. Translating gives CASSSAVYEQYF.

In its sample, this clone was seen once. The V call is TRBV29-1, the J call TRBJ2-5, with 10 bases lining up with TRBD2. Losses at the gene ends were 6 bases for V and 5 bases for J; bases not matched to a gene: 15. The CDR3 contains 16 residues. The germline gives CDR1 SQVTM, CDR2 ANQGSEA. The CDR3 DNA is TGCAGCGTGGGGCTAGCGGGAGTCCGGGGAGAGGAGACCCAGTACTTC. It translates to CSVGLAGVRGEETQYF. Full variable domain (missing parts from reference TRBV29-1 and TRBJ2-5): SAVISQKPSRDICQRGTSLTIQCQVDSQVTMMFWYRQQPGQSLTLIATANQGSEATYESGFVIDKFPISRPNLTFSTLTVSNMSPEDSSIYLCSVGLAGVRGEETQYFGPGTRLLVL.

The table lists this clone with many counts. The V call is TRBV4-3, the J call TRBJ2-7, with 12 bases fitting TRBD2. The CDR3 sequence is 15 residues long. The junction had 5 bases not matched to a gene; V was cut back by 2 bases and J by 6 bases. Germline V CDR1 and CDR2: LGHNA, YSLEER. In DNA, the CDR3 is TGCGCCAGCAGCCAACTAGCGGGGGGGCCTGGCGAGCAGTACTTC. Its protein is CASSQLAGGPGEQYF.

The rearrangement joins TRBV7-9 to TRBJ2-2, with 9 positions matching TRBD1. Germline V CDR1 and CDR2: SEHNR, FQNEAQ (reference sequence). The CDR3 sequence is 15 residues long. V lost 5 bases and J lost 6; bases outside the gene matches: 7. The CDR3 DNA follows: TGTGCCAGCAGCCCGGGGACAGGGTTTGCCGGGGAGCTGTTTTTT. This encodes CASSPGTGFAGELFF.

The chain employs TRBV24-1 and TRBJ2-1; D not certain. The CDR3 is 12 residues long. V lost 3 bases and J 10 bases, leaving 9 bases between the germline ends. CDR1 is KGHDR, CDR2 SFDVKD, per germline. The CDR3 protein is CATSDPLGEQFF. The CDR3 DNA sequence: TGTGCCACCAGTGATCCCCTCGGGGAGCAGTTCTTC.

CDR3 coding DNA: TGCGCCAGCAGCTTTGGCAGTTGGTTGGGGACTCTGGCTCAAGAGCAGTACTTC. Protein: CASSFGSWLGTLAQEQYF. This chain connects TRBV5-1 to TRBJ2-7; TRBD2 is a possible D gene (6 bases). CDR3 size: 18 residues. Trimming took 2 bases from V and 7 from J, leaving 28 bases between them. The germline gives CDR1 SGHRS, CDR2 YFSETQ.

J is TRBJ2-7 and V is TRBV18; D is possibly TRBD1 (5 bases). V shed 6 bases and J shed 2 bases, with 14 bases lying between them. From germline, CDR1 is KGHSH and CDR2 LQKENI. This CDR3 region has 14 residues. The CDR3 nucleotides read TGTGCCAGCTCCGAGAGGTCAGGGCCCTACGAGCAGTACTTC. It yields the protein CASSERSGPYEQYF. The whole variable domain, remainder taken from reference TRBV18 and TRBJ2-7, is NAGVMQNPRHLVRRRGQEARLRCSPMKGHSHVYWYRQLPEEGLKFMVYLQKENIIDESGMPKERFSAEFPKEGPSILRIQQVVRGDSAAYFCASSERSGPYEQYFGPGTRLTVT.

CDR3 loop: CAISDPRGGNTIYF. The CDR3 coding sequence is TGTGCCATCAGTGATCCGCGGGGCGGAAACACCATATATTTT. The V and J genes are TRBV10-3 and TRBJ1-3; the D gene is possibly TRBD1 (5 bases). V lost 3 bases to trimming and J lost 4 bases, with 10 bases between them. The CDR3 spans 14 residues. The germline V gene encodes CDR1 ENHRY and CDR2 SYGVKD.

This chain joins TRBV10-3 and TRBJ1-1; 7 positions agree with TRBD1. CDR1 and CDR2 (germline): ENHRY, SYGVKD. CDR3 length: 13 amino acids. The trim removed 10 bases at V and 0 bases at J, leaving 5 bases unmatched. The CDR3 loop is CATRQGMNTEAFF. DNA of the CDR3: TGTGCCACCAGACAGGGTATGAACACTGAAGCTTTCTTT.

The V and J genes are TRBV7-6 and TRBJ2-6; 9 positions match TRBD1. CDR3 length: 19 residues. Trimming at V came to 5 bases and at J to 0 bases, leaving 11 bases not matched to a gene. Germline V gene data show CDR1 as SGHVS and CDR2 as FNYEAQ. DNA for the CDR3: TGTGCCAGCAGCCTTAAGGCCGGGACAGGGACCTCTGGGGCCAACGTCCTGACTTTC. This gives the protein CASSLKAGTGTSGANVLTF.

This clone was observed once. The rearrangement links TRBV6-2 or TRBV6-3 to TRBJ2-2; no clear D gene. Germline values: CDR1 MNHEY, CDR2 SVGEGT. The ends were cut back, 6 bases at V and 5 bases at J, with 10 bases in the middle. This CDR3 is 13 amino acids long. The CDR3 DNA reads TGTGCCAGCAGACCTTATATAACCGGGGAGCTGTTTTTT. Translated, it gives CASRPYITGELFF.

This sequence joins TRBV2 and TRBJ1-2; D not certain. The CDR3 has 13 amino acids. V shed 9 bases and J shed 8 bases, with 19 bases lying between them. From germline, CDR1 is SNHLY and CDR2 FYNNEI. Written as DNA, the CDR3 is TGTGCCAGTATCCTTACGTGGGCCGACGGCTACACCTTC. Amino acid sequence: CASILTWADGYTF.

The chain employs TRBV27 and TRBJ2-1; D is perhaps TRBD1 (6 bases). The V and J ends lost 5 bases and 6 bases respectively, with 20 bases between them. Germline V lookup: CDR1 MNHEY, CDR2 SMNVEV (reference sequence). The CDR3 consists of 16 residues. This CDR3 reads CASSLRDTSQGNEQFF. CDR3 sequence (DNA): TGTGCCAGCAGTCTAAGGGACACGAGTCAGGGCAATGAGCAGTTCTTC.

Only a few counts were recorded for this clone. This chain uses TRBV19 with TRBJ1-2; a possible D gene is TRBD1 (5 bases). Germline CDR1 reads LNHDA; CDR2 reads SQIVND (reference sequence). The V and J ends lost 5 bases and 4 bases respectively, with 17 bases between them. The CDR3 is made up of 15 amino acids. CDR3 sequence: CASSPGPGGAYGYTF. CDR3 in DNA: TGTGCCAGTAGTCCCGGACCGGGTGGGGCCTATGGCTACACCTTC.

This chain joins TRBV11-2 and TRBJ1-1; D is uncertain. The length of the CDR3 is 13 residues. CDR1 is SGHAT, CDR2 FQNNGV, per germline. V lost 1 base, J lost 3 bases, and 6 bases lay in between. The CDR3 sequence: CASSLGRDTEAFF. The CDR3 bases are TGTGCCAGCAGCTTAGGGAGGGACACTGAAGCTTTCTTT.

The chain couples TRBV7-9 to TRBJ2-7; 9 bases align to TRBD1. With V trimmed by 5 bases and J by 3 bases, 11 bases remained unmatched. The CDR3 spans 16 residues. From germline, CDR1 is SEHNR and CDR2 FQNEAQ (reference sequence). The CDR3 is CASSTGQGTLGYEQYF. As DNA, the CDR3 is TGTGCCAGCAGCACCGGACAGGGGACCTTGGGCTACGAGCAGTACTTC.

The chain joins TRBV7-8 to TRBJ1-3, with D hard to call. This CDR3 has 16 amino acids. V gave up 5 bases and J gave up 4 bases, with 18 bases separating them. From germline, CDR1 is SGHVS and CDR2 FQNEAQ. Written as DNA, the CDR3 is TGTGCCAGCAGCCCGAAATTATACCCGGGGGGAAACACCATATATTTT. As protein: CASSPKLYPGGNTIYF.